The 2 T cell receptor beta chains below come from one sample, sequenced in a study of T cell responses to AZD1222 COVID-19 vaccine. The repertoire was sequenced with immunoSEQ multiplex PCR; TCRdb's copy has only in-frame clones and lacks some. The repertoire holds under 95,000 clones, 75% to 90% seen once, with about 1.3% in the top ten. Specimen: peripheral blood, collected 28 days after the second AZD1222 dose. These receptor sequences come from an adult who received the AZD1222 COVID-19 vaccine.

The chain couples TRBV18 to TRBJ2-5, with 8 bases aligning to TRBD2. Trimming cost V 4 bases and J 3 bases; bases outside gene matches: 1. Germline CDR1 KGHSH, CDR2 LQKENI. CDR3 length equals 13 residues. DNA for the CDR3: TGTGCCAGCTCACATAGCGGGGAAGAGACCCAGTACTTC. The encoded protein is CASSHSGEETQYF.

This clone was counted a single time. V and J are TRBV6-1 and TRBJ1-6; no reliable D call. The CDR3 covers 16 residues. CDR1 and CDR2 from the germline V gene are MNHNS and SASEGT. Trimming took 2 bases from V and 4 from J, leaving 12 bases between them. In DNA, the CDR3 is TGTGCCAGCAGTGAATTAGGGCCAGCTTATAATTCACCCCTCCACTTT. Its protein is CASSELGPAYNSPLHF.